This entry is about one T cell receptor beta chain. This clone's antigen is unknown. Base qualities are not recorded, but no much larger clone differs from it by a single base. This sample stems from a study of response to subunit inactivated influenza vaccine (dated by TCRdb to the late 2010s). Regarding the complete study: The study used deep quantitative T cell receptor repertoire profiling to track responses to a trivalent subunit inactivated influenza vaccine. On the study overall, not on this receptor specifically: The authors proposed that each seasonal influenza vaccination may bring in only a limited number of new T cells.

V is pared back by 8 bases and J by 1 base, with 12 bases lying between the germline termini. The CDR3 has 14 amino acids, counting the end cysteine and phenylalanine. Only the CDR3 part of the read is kept: 42 bases, read in frame from the first base. The library relied on RT-PCR. The sequencer listed for this sample is Illumina HiSeq 2500. The raw public data were reprocessed by TCRdb itself: fastp quality trimming at Q25, MiXCR clonotype calling, in-frame beta chains only. Rows are unified per CDR3 protein, each entry keeping the most common DNA and genes. Counted in this sample were 750,000 to 850,000 distinct CDR3 sequences; under 20% of them appeared once. The ten largest clones capture approximately 10% of the sample.

Recombination linked TRBV12-3 or TRBV12-4 to TRBJ1-5; the D gene is not confidently resolved. The sample here was PBMCs from blood, taken 5 days after vaccination. The TCR was taken from a man aged 50 to 59 who received an inactivated influenza vaccine. Donor details come from another sample of the same person, matched by shared clones. The CDR3 in this case is CASGRVGSNQPQHF. The nucleotide sequence reads as follows: TGTGCCAGCGGTAGGGTAGGGAGCAATCAGCCCCAGCATTTT.